This T cell receptor beta chain was captured in a study of cytomegalovirus exposure and HLA in healthy donors. The primer mix had 60 Vbeta and 13 Jbeta primers. Some clones are missing from TCRdb's copy, which holds only in-frame ones; the method was immunoSEQ multiplex PCR. Here the sample spans fewer than 60,000 clones, roughly 60% being singletons. Trimming took off 2 bases at V and 7 bases at J, with 18 bases between the two ends. The germline gives CDR1 SGHNT, CDR2 YYREEE (reference sequence). This CDR3 spans 15 amino acids. This clonotype was sampled from a human donor in good health. The sample taken for sequencing was PBMCs. This chain connects TRBV5-4 to TRBJ1-1; tentatively, D is TRBD1 (5 bases). CDR3 DNA sequence: TGTGCCAGCAGCTTTGGATCAGGGAAGAGATATGAAGCTTTCTTT. Translation: CASSFGSGKRYEAFF. Full variable domain (rest looked up from reference TRBV5-4 and TRBJ1-1): ETGVTQSPTHLIKTRGQQVTLRCSSQSGHNTVSWYQQALGQGPQFIFQYYREEENGRGNFPPRFSGLQFPNYSSELNVNALELDDSALYLCASSFGSGKRYEAFFGQGTRLTVV.